This TCR beta chain emerged from a study of cytomegalovirus exposure and HLA in healthy donors (dated by TCRdb to 2016 to 2017). In the study overall: In an earlier analysis of some 550 of the donors, 250 to 350 Gb of sequence data and approximately 100 million unique TCR beta sequences from about 179 million T cells were reported. A later analysis re-examined previously published TCR beta repertoires from hundreds of donors and added high-resolution HLA genotyping to investigate patterns of TCR occurrence. The study aimed to test whether signatures of past pathogen exposure could be identified by cataloging public T cell receptors. Of the roughly 410 genotyped donors, 65% to 90% were placed in the genetic ancestry cluster associated with self-reported Caucasian donors. Alongside the repertoire data, information on donor age, sex, ethnicity and CMV serostatus was compiled. HLA typing covered class I and class II loci at four-digit resolution. An early release covering more than 500 HLA-typed donors comprised 300 to 350 gigabases of sequencing data and around 80 million unique TCR sequences. All discovery cohort repertoires had been generated using a single sequencing platform. Along with the approximately 620-subject first cohort, a separate validation cohort of approximately 110 different subjects was used. Roughly five DR-DQ haplotypes were handled as single units for association and clustering, since linkage in the cohort was strong. Rather than using new phenotypic data, the later analysis identified candidate immune exposures from TCR beta sequences and from how often those sequences occurred across donors. High-throughput TCR immunosequencing, statistical association of individual TCRs with disease status, and machine learning were combined to predict cytomegalovirus infection status. The T cell repertoires of some 670 subjects were profiled by immunosequencing and related to cytomegalovirus serostatus. A later genetic analysis used genome-wide SNP genotypes for about 60% of the roughly 670 donors, treating that subset as a discovery cohort. Typing coverage varied by locus: 629-630 donors for A, B, C, DRB1 and DQB1; roughly 560 for DQA1; approximately 570 for DPA1; under 490 for DPB1. An earlier analysis of 587 of the donors used high-throughput TCR beta sequencing to judge whether each TCR beta V gene segment behaved as functional or pseudogenic. Among several hundred genotyped donors of the cohort, an average of around 250,000 unique TCR beta nucleotide sequences was sequenced per donor, of which about 19% were non-productive.

Beyond this particular receptor, the publication reports: According to a later genetic analysis, donors in an Asian-associated ancestry cluster had fewer N-insertions in productive TCRs than the approximately 630-donor mean. A total of about 180 TCR beta chains were listed by the study as associated with cytomegalovirus. Sequencing depth was assumed to be roughly uniform across donors in the presence/absence analyses, though that assumption may not hold. Correlated functional status among segregating V segments might be attributable to linkage disequilibrium, but an unknown experimental factor could not be ruled out. The classifier was reported to diagnose cytomegalovirus status with high specificity and sensitivity in both the original cohort and the validation cohort. The sequencing pipeline was judged likely to have produced a cluster of highly shared sequence variants as a technical artifact. The earlier analysis of approximately 590 of the donors excluded approximately 17 rarely observed V segments, including chromosome 9 orphons, because counts were too low. Because the 87-base-pair reads could not distinguish some IMGT-functional V segments, including TRBV6-2 and TRBV6-3, those segments were excluded. In an earlier analysis of some 550 of the donors, most TCR beta V segments were observed in productive rearrangements about 87% or about 30% of the time, broadly matching IMGT annotations. A further reported finding was that TCR beta sequences accurately predicted the HLA-A and HLA-B alleles for most subjects in the first cohort. The authors suggested that the approach could potentially be generalized to other disease states and immunological phenotypes. Most CMV-associated TCR beta chains appeared to be HLA-restricted in a later analysis, and the HLA associations seemed to be driven largely by CMV exposure. Assigning TCR associations to individual alleles was difficult when HLA alleles, especially DR and DQ, strongly co-occurred. Compared with equally common non-associated chains, HLA-associated TCR beta chains in a later analysis were more clonally expanded and had lower generation probabilities. CMV serostatus was the only immune exposure information available for the cohort. A later analysis reported that several top co-occurrence clusters appeared linked to parvovirus B19, influenza, CMV and Epstein-Barr virus. In a later analysis, TCR association rates were found to vary across HLA loci, with the most associated TCRs seen for DRB1 alleles and the fewest for HLA-C alleles. At a false discovery rate of 0.05, a later analysis linked 16,951 TCR beta sequences to specific HLA alleles. Most TCR sequences were observed very rarely across donors, whereas some public TCRs were present in many individuals. A later genetic analysis associated a missense DCLRE1C variant with V-gene and J-gene trimming of TCR beta chains, and an independent cohort replicated the association. Because some donors lacked HLA typing at each locus, the association tests relied only on the typed subset. Only TCR beta chains were sequenced in this cohort, and the absence of alpha or paired-chain data limited detectable features. A few of the identified cytomegalovirus-associated TCR beta chains were confirmed in vitro to be specific for cytomegalovirus antigens.

With respect to this clone: The antigen it recognizes is unknown. Base quality data are lacking; no much larger clone is found one base away.

The cohort consisted of 650 to 850 healthy bone marrow donors. At the time of sampling, every cohort member was nominally healthy, though immune exposures that went unrecorded were likely present. The donor was CMV seronegative and was included in the group of 352 seronegative cohort members. Each donor provided a peripheral blood sample, and peripheral blood mononuclear cells were used for TCR beta sequencing. The Qiagen DNeasy Blood Extraction Kit was used to extract genomic DNA from the blood cell samples. The library was made by the immunoSEQ multiplex PCR assay. For the multiplex PCR, a mixture combining 60 forward primers for TCR Vbeta segments and 13 reverse primers for TCR Jbeta segments was used. The CDR3 region of rearranged TCR beta genes was amplified from genomic DNA with a multiplex PCR assay. The Illumina HiSeq System was used to sequence the amplified TCR beta libraries as 87-base-pair reads. Per the original workflow: In a later analysis, 80 million or so unique TCR beta chains were counted across the approximately 640 repertoires, and around 10 million of these chains were shared by at least two donors. Raw reads were error-corrected and collapsed into unique sequences by a nearest-neighbor algorithm in which closely related sequences were merged to remove PCR and sequencing errors. CDR3 sequences were aligned to IMGT reference sequences to assign V, D and J gene segments. For a sequence to be retained, a match of at least six nucleotides was required to both a V gene segment and a J gene segment. Rearrangements were classified as productive when the CDR3 lacked stop codons and remained in frame with V and J, and all other rearrangements were classified as non-productive. Following IMGT convention, CDR3 was defined as the stretch from the second conserved V-encoded cysteine to the conserved J-encoded phenylalanine. Sequences without an unambiguous match to a single V gene segment were excluded from the earlier analysis of about 630 of the donors. In an earlier analysis of 587 of the donors, V segments were called functional above 56.7% productive rearrangements and were called segregating when the between-donor standard deviation exceeded 5%. A statistical classification framework was built to diagnose cytomegalovirus status from the catalog of TCR beta chain sequences. In a later analysis, V and J genes were assigned by comparing TCR nucleotide sequences against IMGT/GENE-DB human TR gene sequences. Using the TCRdist pipeline, a later analysis assigned CDR3 sequences along with most-parsimonious VDJ recombination scenarios. In a later analysis, each TCR beta chain was defined by its CDR3 amino acid sequence together with its V-gene family, and reads lacking a unique V-gene family were excluded. To address suspected cross-contamination and a sequencing artifact, a later analysis removed several hundred highly shared, low-generation-probability nucleotide sequences. In a later analysis, a clonal expansion index was calculated for each public chain from normalized within-repertoire ranks of inferred template counts. In a later analysis, generation probabilities were computed with a VDJ recombination model fitted to out-of-frame rearrangements, and the resulting probabilities were checked against IGoR. In a later analysis, TCR-TCR, TCR-HLA and TCR-CMV co-occurrence was scored with hypergeometric tests, and a repertoire-size bias correction was applied to TCR pairs. To estimate false discovery rates, a later analysis permuted the HLA or CMV assignments 20 times. A later analysis grouped co-occurring TCRs with DBSCAN, adding TCRdist sequence similarity when clustering within HLA-allele-positive subsets. Repertoires with fewer than 30,000 or more than 120,000 public chains, plus five repertoires with anomalous nucleotide sharing, were excluded from co-occurrence clustering. This immuneACCESS table, as held by TCRdb, lists in-frame sequences with V and J called but not all clones. Of the missing ones, under half trace to an unresolved V gene in checked studies; the others have no known cause. V, J and clone size reflect that table, while D and trimming were determined from the DNA. The sample table contains almost 200,000 clones; only one count was recorded for roughly 85% of them. The leading ten clones occupy about 2% of the sample.

The CDR3, from cysteine to phenylalanine, totals 16 residues. Left in the record is the CDR3 DNA by itself, 48 bases read in frame from the first base. CDR1 and CDR2 were assigned from the germline V gene (reference sequence) as LNHNV and YYDKDF. Germline trimming: 5 bases from V, 3 bases from J; junction bases outside gene matches: 8. The receptor was isolated from a woman aged 45-65 years in good health and CMV-seronegative. Sequenced material: PBMCs. The sequence links TRBV15 to TRBJ2-5; 11 bases in the middle match TRBD2. The CDR3 has the sequence CATSAPGTSGKETQYF. In nucleotides, the sequence is TGTGCCACCAGCGCCCCCGGGACTAGCGGAAAAGAGACCCAGTACTTC.